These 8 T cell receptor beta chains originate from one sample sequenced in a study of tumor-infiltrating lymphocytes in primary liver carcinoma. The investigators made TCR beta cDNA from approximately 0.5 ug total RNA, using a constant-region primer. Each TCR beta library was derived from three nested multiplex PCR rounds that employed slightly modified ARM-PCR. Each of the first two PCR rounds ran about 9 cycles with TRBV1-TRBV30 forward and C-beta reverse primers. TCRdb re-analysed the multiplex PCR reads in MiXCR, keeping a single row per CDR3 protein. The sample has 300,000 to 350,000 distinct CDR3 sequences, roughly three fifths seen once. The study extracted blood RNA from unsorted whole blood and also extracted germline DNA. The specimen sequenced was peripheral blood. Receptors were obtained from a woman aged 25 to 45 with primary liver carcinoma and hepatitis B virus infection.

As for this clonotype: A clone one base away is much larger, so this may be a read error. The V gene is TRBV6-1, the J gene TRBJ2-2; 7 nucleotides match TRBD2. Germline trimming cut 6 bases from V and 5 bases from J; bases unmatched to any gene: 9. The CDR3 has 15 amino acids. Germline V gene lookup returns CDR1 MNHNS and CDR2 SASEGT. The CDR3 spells CASRSLAAVTGELFF. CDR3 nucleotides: TGTGCCAGCAGGAGCCTAGCGGCAGTAACCGGGGAGCTGTTTTTT.

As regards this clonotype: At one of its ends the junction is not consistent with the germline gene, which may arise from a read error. The CDR3 spells CASSVGGTSGTQYF. CDR3 in DNA: TGTGCCAGCAGCGTGGGGGGAACCTCCGGGACGCAGTACTTT. V usage is TRBV11-2 and J usage is TRBJ2-3, with D possibly TRBD2 on 6 matching bases. The germline V gene encodes CDR1 SGHAT and CDR2 FQNNGV. The CDR3 has 14 residues. The full variable domain, its missing parts supplied by reference TRBV11-2 and TRBJ2-3, is EAGVAQSPRYKIIEKRQSVAFWCNPISGHATLYWYQQILGQGPKLLIQFQNNGVVDDSQLPKDRFSAERLKGVDSTLKIQPAKLEDSAVYLCASSVGGTSGTQYFGPGTRLTVL.

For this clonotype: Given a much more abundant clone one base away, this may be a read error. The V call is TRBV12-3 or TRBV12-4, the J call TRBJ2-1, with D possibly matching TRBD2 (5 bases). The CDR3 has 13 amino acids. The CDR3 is CTSSLISDNEQFF. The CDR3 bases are TGTACCAGCAGTTTAATTAGCGACAATGAGCAGTTCTTC.

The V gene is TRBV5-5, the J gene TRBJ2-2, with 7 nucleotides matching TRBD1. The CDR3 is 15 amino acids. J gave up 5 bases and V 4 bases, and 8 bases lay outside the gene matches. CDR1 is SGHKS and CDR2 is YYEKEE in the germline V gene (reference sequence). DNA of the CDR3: TGTGCCAGCAGCGTACGGGACAGTCCAACCGGGGAGCTGTTTTTT. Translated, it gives CASSVRDSPTGELFF.

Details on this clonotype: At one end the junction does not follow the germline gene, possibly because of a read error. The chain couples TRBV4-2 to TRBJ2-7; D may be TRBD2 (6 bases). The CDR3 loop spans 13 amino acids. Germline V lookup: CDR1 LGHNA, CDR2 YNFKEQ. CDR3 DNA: TGTGCCAGCAGTAACCGGGAGAAGTACGAGCACTACTTC. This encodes CASSNREKYEHYF.

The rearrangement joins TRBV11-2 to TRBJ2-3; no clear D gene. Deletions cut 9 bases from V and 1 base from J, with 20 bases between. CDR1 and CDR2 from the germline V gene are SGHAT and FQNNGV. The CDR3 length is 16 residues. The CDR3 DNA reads TGTGCCAGTAGCCCCCGGCTAACAAGTGGCACAGATACGCAGTATTTT. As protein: CASSPRLTSGTDTQYF.

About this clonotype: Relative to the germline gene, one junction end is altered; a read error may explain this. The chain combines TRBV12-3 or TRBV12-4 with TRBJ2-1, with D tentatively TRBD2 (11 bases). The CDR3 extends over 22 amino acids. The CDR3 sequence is CAKYRDRGTNSGRAGSFNEQFF. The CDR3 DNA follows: TGTGCCAAATACCGGGACAGGGGCACGAATAGCGGGAGGGCCGGGTCCTTCAATGAGCAGTTCTTC.

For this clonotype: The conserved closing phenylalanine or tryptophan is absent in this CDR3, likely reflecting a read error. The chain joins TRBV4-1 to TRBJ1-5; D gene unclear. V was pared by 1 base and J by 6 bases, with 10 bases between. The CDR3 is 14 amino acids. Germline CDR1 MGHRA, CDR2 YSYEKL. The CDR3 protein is CASSQALGVQPQHS. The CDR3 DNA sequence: TGCGCCAGCAGCCAAGCCTTAGGAGTTCAGCCCCAGCATTCT.